The T cell receptor beta chain under discussion was sequenced for a study of T cell responses to AZD1222 COVID-19 vaccine. Repertoires were generated with immunoSEQ multiplex PCR, while TCRdb's copy carries only in-frame clones and drops some. The table lists roughly 53,000 clones, roughly 80% of them singletons. This CDR3 region has 17 residues. Germline V gene lookup returns CDR1 LNHDA and CDR2 SQIVND (reference sequence). The V end was cut by 1 base, the J end by 0 bases, with 12 bases between. The chain recombines TRBV19 with TRBJ1-4, with D unclear. The material sequenced was peripheral blood, taken on day 0 of AZD1222 vaccination. The receptor was isolated from an adult in good health. The CDR3 is CASSIGVRSTTNEKLFF. The CDR3 region has the DNA TGTGCCAGTAGTATAGGGGTACGAAGTACAACTAATGAAAAACTGTTTTTT. The full variable domain, completed using reference TRBV19 and TRBJ1-4, is DGGITQSPKYLFRKEGQNVTLSCEQNLNHDAMYWYRQDPGQGLRLIYYSQIVNDFQKGDIAEGYSVSREKKESFPLTVTSAQKNPTAFYLCASSIGVRSTTNEKLFFGSGTQLSVL.